Only one count was recorded for the clone carrying this TCR beta chain. Its antigen is currently unknown. The junction and the germline gene differ at one end; a read error may be behind it. Total RNA (approximately 450 ng) served as template for TCR beta cDNA synthesis primed by a constant-region primer. Each TCR beta library was derived from three nested multiplex PCR rounds that employed slightly modified ARM-PCR. The two initial PCR rounds, approximately 10 cycles each, used TRBV1-TRBV30 forward and C-beta reverse primers. MiXCR, applied by TCRdb to the multiplex PCR reads, yields one record per CDR3 protein. Of about 120,000 distinct CDR3 sequences listed, around 60% were seen once; the top ten hold around 9.7%. This CDR3 contains 13 residues. Germline V gene sequence: CDR1 SQVTM, CDR2 ANQGSEA. This sample is part of a study of tumor-infiltrating lymphocytes in primary liver carcinoma. Study-level points and caveats: Pairs comparing tumor with adjacent tissue or blood overlapped less than pairs drawn from tumor regions.

Without any cell sorting, roughly 20-33 mg of bulk tissue yielded co-extracted RNA and DNA. Sequences were obtained from liver tumor tissue from sampling region 1. Subset here: tumor region T1, superior pole. The sequence was obtained from a woman aged 60-75 years with primary liver carcinoma and hepatitis B virus infection. The V gene is TRBV29-1, the J gene TRBJ2-7; the match to TRBD2 covers 7 bases. CDR3 amino acids: CNVETSESYEQYF. The CDR3 bases are TGCAACGTTGAAACTAGCGAGAGCTACGAGCAGTACTTC.